The subject of this entry is one T cell receptor (beta chain). Its antigen is not known. The data derive from a study of blood T cells in healthy people across ages. Study results and caveats: It was the long-lived donors that had more naive CD4+ cells and higher diversity than aged donors.

For the second PCR, which ran for about 7 to 11 cycles, a sample-barcoded 5' primer and a J-beta primer mix were used. Using its own MiXCR run on the 5' RACE reads, TCRdb lists one record per CDR3 protein. Of about 1,500,000 distinct CDR3 sequences listed, roughly 28% are singletons. The germline CDR1 and CDR2 sequences are SGDLS and YYNGEE. The V end lost 4 bases, the J end lost 3 bases, and 10 bases lay between the germline ends. This CDR3 is 13 amino acids long. Sample donors were healthy Caucasian individuals that came from Russia, aged about 6 to 95. Staff drew roughly 10 milliliters of peripheral blood from each donor.

This sequence was found in a woman younger than 45 in good health. The rearrangement uses TRBV9 and TRBJ2-5; a weak D match, TRBD2 (5 bases). The sample was blood. CDR3 DNA sequence: TGTGCCAGCAGCCGGACTCTGAAAGAGACCCAGTACTTC. The encoded protein is CASSRTLKETQYF.